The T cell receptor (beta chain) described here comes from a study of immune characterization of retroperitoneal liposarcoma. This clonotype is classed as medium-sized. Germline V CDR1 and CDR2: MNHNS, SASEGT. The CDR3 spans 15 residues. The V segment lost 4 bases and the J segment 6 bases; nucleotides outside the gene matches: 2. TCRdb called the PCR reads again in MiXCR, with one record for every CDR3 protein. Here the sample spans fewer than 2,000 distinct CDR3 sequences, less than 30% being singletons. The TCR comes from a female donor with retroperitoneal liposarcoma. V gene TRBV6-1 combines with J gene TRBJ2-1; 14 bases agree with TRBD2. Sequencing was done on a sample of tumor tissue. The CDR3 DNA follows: TGTGCCAGCAGTGGACTAGCGGGAGGGGTCAATGAGCAGTTCTTC. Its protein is CASSGLAGGVNEQFF.